The clone carrying this TCR beta chain was seen at least ten times. The authors made TCR beta cDNA from around 500 ng total RNA with a constant-region primer. What produced the TCR beta libraries was three nested multiplex PCR rounds using slightly modified ARM-PCR. TCRdb analysed the multiplex PCR reads with MiXCR anew, one entry per CDR3 protein. The sample holds some 190,000 distinct CDR3 sequences; 50% to 75% are singletons and the top ten take approximately 65%. Both blood RNA, taken from unsorted whole blood, and germline DNA were extracted. The entry originates in a study of tumor-infiltrating lymphocytes in primary liver carcinoma. This sequence was found in a man aged 40-49 years with primary liver carcinoma and hepatitis B virus infection. The sequencing sample was made of peripheral blood.

The CDR3 loop reads CASSLIDFNGEQFF. The CDR3 DNA is TGTGCCAGCAGCTTAATAGACTTTAATGGTGAGCAGTTCTTC. The chain links TRBV11-2 to TRBJ2-1; no reliable D call. The CDR3 is 14 amino acids. Germline CDR1 and CDR2: SGHAT and FQNNGV. V was pared by 2 bases and J by 9 bases, with 14 bases between.